One and the same sample provided the 9 T cell receptor beta chains below, sequenced in a study of T-cell memory formation after mild COVID-19. TCRdb reanalysed the 5' RACE reads using MiXCR and keeps one entry per CDR3 protein. The sample carries 210,000 or so distinct CDR3 sequences, approximately 16% recorded once. The sequenced material came from PBMCs or a T cell subset sorted from them (not recorded which). Receptors were obtained from an adult woman who had mild COVID-19 (a few samples of this study predate the infection). Cell type and time point are not known.

The V gene is TRBV6-6, the J gene TRBJ1-1; TRBD1 matches at 8 bases. The CDR3 covers 16 residues. Germline values: CDR1 MNHNY, CDR2 SVGAGI (reference sequence). V lost 6 bases, J lost 3 bases, and 12 bases stayed unmatched. The CDR3 nucleotides are TGTGCCAGCAGAAACACCTATCAGGGGGCTTACACTGAAGCTTTCTTT. The encoded protein is CASRNTYQGAYTEAFF.

V gene TRBV12-3 or TRBV12-4 combines with J gene TRBJ2-3; 11 nucleotides match TRBD2. V shed 5 bases, J shed 2 bases, and the junction held 6 bases outside the gene matches. The CDR3 consists of 16 residues. The DNA of the CDR3 is TGTGCCAGCAGTCCCGGACTAGCGGGCCTCACAGATACGCAGTATTTT. It translates to CASSPGLAGLTDTQYF.

This chain uses TRBV7-9 with TRBJ1-2; possibly TRBD1 for D (6 bases). Germline CDR1 is SEHNR and CDR2 is FQNEAQ (reference sequence). This CDR3 comprises 14 residues. Trimming removed 2 bases at V and 6 bases at J, with 13 bases between. This chain's CDR3 is CASSLLQGADGYTF. The CDR3, as DNA: TGTGCCAGCAGCTTATTACAGGGTGCAGATGGCTACACCTTC.

The chain employs TRBV5-1 and TRBJ2-5, with TRBD1 matching over 11 bases. This CDR3 is built from 16 residues. CDR1 and CDR2 (germline): SGHRS, YFSETQ. Germline trimming cut 4 bases from V and 5 bases from J; bases unmatched to any gene: 10. CDR3 sequence: CASSLAGTGGMETQYF. CDR3 DNA: TGCGCCAGCAGCCTGGCCGGGACAGGGGGTATGGAGACCCAGTACTTC.

This clonotype was found a few times. The J gene is TRBJ2-7, the V gene TRBV7-2, with TRBD1 matching over 9 bases. The trim removed 5 bases at V and 7 bases at J, leaving 6 bases unmatched. Germline CDR1 and CDR2: SGHTA and FQGNSA. This CDR3 has 13 amino acids. For the CDR3, the DNA is TGTGCCAGCAGCCCTCCAGGGACAGGGGAGCAGTACTTC. Protein: CASSPPGTGEQYF.

There are many counts of this clonotype. The J gene is TRBJ2-5, the V gene TRBV7-9, with unresolved D. V lost 5 bases and J 2 bases, leaving 0 bases between the germline ends. The CDR3 covers 10 residues. Germline V gives CDR1 SEHNR, CDR2 FQNEAQ (reference sequence). The CDR3 protein is CASSQETQYF. As DNA, the CDR3 is TGTGCCAGCAGCCAAGAGACCCAGTACTTC.

There are a few counts of this clonotype. The V and J genes are TRBV9 and TRBJ1-1; possible D gene TRBD1, 5 bases. Germline CDR1 SGDLS, CDR2 YYNGEE. The ends were cut back, 2 bases at V and 6 bases at J, with 14 bases in the middle. The CDR3 runs to 14 residues. The CDR3 reads CASSVGRVGSEAFF. The CDR3 DNA reads as TGTGCCAGCAGCGTCGGCAGGGTAGGGTCTGAAGCTTTCTTT. Together with reference TRBV9 and TRBJ1-1, the CDR3 gives the full variable domain: DSGVTQTPKHLITATGQRVTLRCSPRSGDLSVYWYQQSLDQGLQFLIQYYNGEERAKGNILERFSAQQFPDLHSELNLSSLELGDSALYFCASSVGRVGSEAFFGQGTRLTVV.

This clonotype was picked up a small number of times. The J gene is TRBJ1-2, the V gene TRBV24-1, with D possibly TRBD1 on 5 matching bases. Germline-derived CDR1 and CDR2 are KGHDR and SFDVKD. V lost 6 bases, J lost 4 bases, and 17 bases lay in between. CDR3 size: 15 residues. In DNA, the CDR3 is TGTGCCACCAGTCCGGGCATGGGACGGACCTATGGCTACACCTTC. Protein sequence: CATSPGMGRTYGYTF.

This chain connects TRBV7-9 to TRBJ1-1; weak D call: TRBD1 (5 bases). The V end lost 5 bases, the J end lost 8 bases, and 9 bases lay between the germline ends. The germline gives CDR1 SEHNR, CDR2 FQNEAQ (reference sequence). The CDR3 totals 11 residues. The CDR3: CASSRGREAFF. CDR3 nucleotide sequence: TGTGCCAGCAGCAGGGGACGCGAAGCTTTCTTT. The variable domain in full, completed from reference TRBV7-9 and TRBJ1-1, reads DTGVSQNPRHKITKRGQNVTFRCDPISEHNRLYWYRQTLGQGPEFLTYFQNEAQLEKSRLLSDRFSAERPKGSFSTLEIQRTEQGDSAMYLCASSRGREAFFGQGTRLTVV.